This T cell receptor beta chain was obtained from a study of T cells after yellow fever vaccination (dated by TCRdb to between 2018 and 2021). For the wider study: The SMART-Seq v4 Ultra Low Input RNA kit was used to prepare libraries from fractions with low cell numbers. Two healthy male donors, one aged 18 to 30 and one aged 30 to 40 years, made up the cohort. To follow T-cell clones before and after primary and booster YFV17D yellow fever vaccination, bulk TCR alpha and beta repertoires were sequenced over time. Blood was collected at multiple timepoints before and after primary and secondary immunization, and bulk PBMC replicates and cell subsets were isolated.

Trimming removed 4 bases from V and 8 bases from J; the gene matches leave 8 bases unexplained. The CDR1 and CDR2 encoded by the germline V gene are SNHLY and FYNNEI. The cysteine opens and the phenylalanine closes a CDR3 of 15 amino acids. Kept here is only the CDR3 DNA, which spans 45 bases and is read in frame from base 1. As to this clonotype: What antigen it recognizes has not been identified. There are no base qualities to consult, and no much larger clone falls within one base.

What the work shows at the level of the full study, not this receptor alone: Because only a couple of donors were included in the study, the extent to which the findings can be generalized is limited. A small fraction of clonotypes appeared in both the CD4 and CD8 compartments, likely as a result of convergent recombination. Most clones expanded after primary vaccination were re-detected after the booster (around 96% of CD4 and 80% to 90% of CD8), suggesting broad memory maintenance. FACS-sorted repertoires could contain abundant contaminating clonotypes from the bulk population, so computational filtering was required. Compared with the primary T-cell response, the secondary T-cell response was weaker but faster, peaking on day 5 rather than day 15.

The treatment or condition label, as the study defines it: live attenuated yellow fever vaccine strain. A standard Ficoll-Paque protocol was used to isolate PBMCs from peripheral blood. CD4 and CD8 T-cell fractions were isolated with Dynabeads CD4 and CD8 positive selection kits. RNA was extracted with TriZol from bulk PBMCs, CD4 and CD8 fractions, and dextramer-positive and dextramer-negative fractions. The instrument given in TCRdb is Illumina NovaSeq 6000. TCR cDNA was synthesized by 5'RACE template switching, through which a universal primer site and unique molecular identifiers were introduced. cDNA synthesis was primed from both the TCR alpha and TCR beta constant segments. Two PCR steps were used to amplify libraries, with sample barcodes and sequencing adapters being added in the second step. Sequencing of the libraries was done on either Illumina HiSeq 2500 (2x100 bp) or NovaSeq (2x150 bp). From the authors' description of their analysis: Demultiplexing of reads and collapsing into UMI consensus sequences were performed with MIGEC, and V(D)J alignment was carried out with MiXCR. Clonotypes responding to the vaccine were identified with edgeR on replicate PBMC samples, with the criteria of FDR below 0.01 and a log2 fold change above 5 up to day 15. Bulk clonotypes were assigned CD4 or CD8 identity according to which sequenced CD4 or CD8 repertoire held them at higher abundance. Using fastp trimming at Q25 and MiXCR clonotype assembly, TCRdb reanalyzed the public sequencing data and kept in-frame beta chains. Each record represents a unique CDR3 protein, reported with the most common genes and DNA among its rows. None of the V and J calls come from the authors' own analysis; TCRdb made them. For this sample the table gives about 340,000 distinct CDR3 sequences, of which about 12% were detected only once. Clones ranked in the top ten supply 3.2% of the sample.

In this chain, TRBV2 is recombined with TRBJ1-4; TRBD1 agrees with 9 junctional bases. This receptor was identified in a man aged 18 to 30 who received the YFV17D yellow fever vaccine. The source was CD4+ T cells sorted from PBMCs, collected 15 days after the yellow fever booster vaccination. The CDR3 here reads CASSVRGQGTEKLFF. The nucleotide sequence is TGTGCCAGCAGTGTAAGGGGACAGGGAACGGAAAAACTGTTTTTT.